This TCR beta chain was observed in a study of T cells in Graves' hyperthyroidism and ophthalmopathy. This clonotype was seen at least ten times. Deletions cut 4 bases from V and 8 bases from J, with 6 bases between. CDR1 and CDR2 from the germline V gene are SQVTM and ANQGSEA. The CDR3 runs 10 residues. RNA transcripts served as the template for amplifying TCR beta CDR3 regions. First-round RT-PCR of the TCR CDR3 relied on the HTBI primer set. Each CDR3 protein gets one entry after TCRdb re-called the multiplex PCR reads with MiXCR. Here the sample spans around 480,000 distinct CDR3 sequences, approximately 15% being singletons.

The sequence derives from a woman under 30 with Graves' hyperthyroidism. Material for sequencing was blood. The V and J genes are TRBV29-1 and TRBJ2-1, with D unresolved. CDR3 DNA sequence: TGCAGCGTTGTGTCGGATGAGCAGTTCTTC. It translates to CSVVSDEQFF.